This T cell receptor beta chain appears in the sequencing data of a study of T cells in Graves' hyperthyroidism and ophthalmopathy. This CDR3 is built from 17 residues. CDR1 SGDLS and CDR2 YYNGEE come from the germline V gene. The junction had 8 bases not matched to a gene; V was cut back by 0 bases and J by 2 bases. Amplification targeted TCR beta CDR3 regions from RNA transcripts. RT-PCR in the first round (using the HTBI primer set) targeted the TCR CDR3. TCRdb called the multiplex PCR reads again in MiXCR, with one record for every CDR3 protein. The sample shows about 380,000 distinct CDR3 sequences, approximately 17% of them seen only once.

This receptor was taken from a man between 18 and 29 years old with Graves' ophthalmopathy. The J gene is TRBJ2-5, the V gene TRBV9; 9 bases align to TRBD2. What was sequenced was blood. For the CDR3, the DNA is TGTGCCAGCAGCGTAGGAGCGCGGGAGGGATCTCAAGAGACCCAGTACTTC. It is translated as CASSVGAREGSQETQYF.